These 10 T cell receptor beta chains were all obtained from the same sample, sequenced in a study of blood T cell repertoires in COVID-19. Assay used: immunoSEQ multiplex PCR; TCRdb lists only in-frame clones, some missing. This table has a few hundred thousand clones, roughly 87% appearing once. Sequencing was carried out using PBMCs or T cells enriched from blood (not recorded which). Receptor source: a young woman who had recovered from COVID-19.

This chain links TRBV10-3 with TRBJ1-1; 7 bases match TRBD1. The CDR3 length is 13 residues. Germline CDR1 is ENHRY and CDR2 is SYGVKD. V lost 9 bases and J lost 1; bases outside the gene matches: 5. The CDR3 sequence: CAIRQGENTEAFF. The CDR3, as DNA: TGTGCCATACGACAGGGAGAGAACACTGAAGCTTTCTTT.

The V gene is TRBV9, the J gene TRBJ1-2; D is ambiguous. The V end lost 0 bases, the J end lost 6 bases, and 15 bases lay between the germline ends. The CDR3 totals 15 residues. Per germline, CDR1 SGDLS and CDR2 YYNGEE. CDR3 protein: CASSVGAGPRDGYTF. The CDR3 bases are TGTGCCAGCAGCGTAGGAGCCGGGCCGAGGGATGGCTACACCTTC.

The genes are TRBV19 and TRBJ1-6, with D perhaps matching TRBD1 (5 bases). There are 14 residues in the CDR3. CDR1 is LNHDA and CDR2 is SQIVND in the germline V gene (reference sequence). Trimming pared 0 bases from V and 10 bases from J, leaving 10 bases between. This chain's CDR3 is CASSIEGETSPLHF. CDR3 DNA: TGTGCCAGTAGTATAGAAGGGGAAACGTCACCCCTCCACTTT.

The rearrangement joins TRBV4-1 to TRBJ1-1; 9 nucleotides align to TRBD1. The junction had 12 bases not matched to a gene; V was cut back by 1 base and J by 6 bases. Germline V gives CDR1 MGHRA, CDR2 YSYEKL. This CDR3 spans 17 amino acids. The CDR3: CASSQVSQQGARAEAFF. CDR3 DNA: TGCGCCAGCAGCCAAGTGAGTCAACAGGGGGCTCGGGCTGAAGCTTTCTTT.

The sample holds one count of this clone. This chain connects TRBV10-3 to TRBJ1-2; the match to TRBD1 covers 9 bases. The V segment lost 11 bases and the J segment 4 bases; nucleotides outside the gene matches: 8. Germline-derived CDR1 and CDR2 are ENHRY and SYGVKD. There are 13 residues in the CDR3. In DNA form, the CDR3 reads TGTGCCGGACAGGGGAAGGAGGGCTATGGCTACACCTTC. It yields the protein CAGQGKEGYGYTF.

The chain employs TRBV14 and TRBJ1-2; tentative D call: TRBD1 (5 bases). Trimming removed 8 bases from V and 3 bases from J, with 13 bases in between. The CDR3 runs to 13 residues. The germline gives CDR1 SGHDN, CDR2 FVKESK. CDR3 bases: TGTGCCAGCGGGGGGGGTAGCTACTATGGCTACACCTTC. It yields the protein CASGGGSYYGYTF.

The chain links TRBV27 to TRBJ1-4; D gene uncertain. Trimming removed 5 bases from V and 8 bases from J, with 12 bases in between. This CDR3 comprises 13 residues. The germline CDR1 and CDR2 sequences are MNHEY and SMNVEV (reference sequence). CDR3 protein: CASSASIWEKLFF. For the CDR3, the DNA is TGTGCCAGCAGTGCGAGTATCTGGGAAAAACTGTTTTTT. Looking up the rest from reference TRBV27 and TRBJ1-4 gives the full variable domain: EAQVTQNPRYLITVTGKKLTVTCSQNMNHEYMSWYRQDPGLGLRQIYYSMNVEVTDKGDVPEGYKVSRKEKRNFPLILESPSPNQTSLYFCASSASIWEKLFFGSGTQLSVL.

The J gene is TRBJ2-7, the V gene TRBV24-1; D is undetermined. The CDR3 is 11 residues long. V was trimmed by 5 bases and J by 3 bases, leaving 4 bases between them. Germline values: CDR1 KGHDR, CDR2 SFDVKD. The CDR3 loop reads CATSADYEQYF. The CDR3 nucleotides read TGTGCCACCAGTGCAGACTACGAGCAGTACTTC.

The chain joins TRBV5-6 to TRBJ2-5, with TRBD2 matching 7 bases. The CDR3 spans 14 residues. The germline gives CDR1 SGHDT, CDR2 YYEEEE. Trimming cost V 6 bases and J 5 bases; bases outside gene matches: 10. This CDR3 is CASTPGGHGETQYF. The DNA for the CDR3 is TGTGCCAGCACCCCGGGAGGACACGGGGAGACCCAGTACTTC.

The chain links TRBV5-1 to TRBJ2-7; TRBD2 matches at 12 bases. This CDR3 has 15 residues. From germline, CDR1 is SGHRS and CDR2 YFSETQ. Trimming at V came to 1 base and at J to 6 bases, leaving 5 bases not matched to a gene. The DNA of the CDR3 is TGCGCCAGCAGCTTGCGGCTAGCGGGGGGGCCCGAGCAGTACTTC. This encodes CASSLRLAGGPEQYF.